The present T cell receptor beta chain was sequenced within a study of CD8 T cells in Susac syndrome. Study-wide results and limits: It was acknowledged by the study that relatively few individuals were included in its TCR sequencing and HLA analysis.

The RNA input was roughly 0.45 to 1 ug, and it was reverse transcribed with random hexamers. By means of immunoSEQ multiplex PCR, TCR beta CDR3 spanning 54 Vbeta and 13 Jbeta underwent amplification. MiXCR, run by TCRdb on the immunoSEQ multiplex PCR reads, gives a single entry per CDR3 protein. The table lists about 69,000 distinct CDR3 sequences, around 93% of them singletons. Sequencing targeted TCR beta in blood CD8+ and CD4+ T cells. Controls were drawn from healthy donors and were matched for age and sex. A word on this clonotype: Its antigen remains unidentified.

V lost 5 bases and J lost 2; bases outside the gene matches: 8. Per the germline V gene, CDR1 is MNHEY and CDR2 is SMNVEV (reference sequence). This CDR3 region has 15 residues. The source is a human donor in good health. Sequenced: CD8+ T cells from PBMCs. The V gene is TRBV27, the J gene TRBJ1-1, with TRBD1 matching over 7 bases. The CDR3: CASSPSTGTNTEAFF. Written as DNA, the CDR3 is TGTGCCAGCAGTCCATCGACAGGGACTAACACTGAAGCTTTCTTT.